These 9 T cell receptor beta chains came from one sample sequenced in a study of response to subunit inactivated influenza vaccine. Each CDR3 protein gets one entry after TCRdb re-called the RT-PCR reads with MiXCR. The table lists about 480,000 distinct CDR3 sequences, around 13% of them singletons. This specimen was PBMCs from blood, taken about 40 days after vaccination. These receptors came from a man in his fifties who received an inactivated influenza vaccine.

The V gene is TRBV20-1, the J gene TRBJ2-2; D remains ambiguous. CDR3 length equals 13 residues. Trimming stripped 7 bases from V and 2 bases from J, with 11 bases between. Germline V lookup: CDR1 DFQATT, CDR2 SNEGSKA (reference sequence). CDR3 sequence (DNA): TGCAGTGTTAATTACGCTAACACCGGGGAGCTGTTTTTT. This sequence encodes CSVNYANTGELFF.

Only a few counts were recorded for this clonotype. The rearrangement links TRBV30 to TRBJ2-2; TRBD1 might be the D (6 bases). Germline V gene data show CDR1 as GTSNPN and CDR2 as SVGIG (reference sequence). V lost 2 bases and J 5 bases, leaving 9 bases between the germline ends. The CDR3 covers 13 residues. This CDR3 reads CAWSRQVTGELFF. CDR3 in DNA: TGTGCCTGGAGTCGACAGGTTACCGGGGAGCTGTTTTTT.

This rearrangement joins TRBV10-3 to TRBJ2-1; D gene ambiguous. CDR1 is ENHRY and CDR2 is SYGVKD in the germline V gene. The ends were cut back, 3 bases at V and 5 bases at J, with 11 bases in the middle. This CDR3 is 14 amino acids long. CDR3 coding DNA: TGTGCCATCAGTGATGAACTACCAAACAATGAGCAGTTCTTC. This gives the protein CAISDELPNNEQFF.

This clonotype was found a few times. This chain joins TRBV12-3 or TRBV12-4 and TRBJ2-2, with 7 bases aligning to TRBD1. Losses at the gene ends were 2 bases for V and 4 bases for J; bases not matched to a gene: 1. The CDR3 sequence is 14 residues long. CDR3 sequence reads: CASSLNRGTGELFF. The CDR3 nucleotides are TGTGCCAGCAGTTTAAACAGGGGCACCGGGGAGCTGTTTTTT.

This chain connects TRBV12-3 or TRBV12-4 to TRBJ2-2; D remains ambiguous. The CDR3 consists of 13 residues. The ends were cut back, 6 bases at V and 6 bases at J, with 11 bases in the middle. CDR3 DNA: TGTGCCAGCAGGTCACAGTTGTCCGGGGAGCTGTTTTTT. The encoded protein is CASRSQLSGELFF.

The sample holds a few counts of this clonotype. The CDR3 DNA follows: TGTGCCAGCAGTTTAGGACGCGGACTAGCGGTCTCCTACGAGCAGTACTTC. This encodes CASSLGRGLAVSYEQYF. This chain connects TRBV27 to TRBJ2-7, with 10 bases fitting TRBD2. The CDR3 is 17 amino acids. V dropped 2 bases and J dropped 0; count of bases not matched to a gene: 7. Germline V gives CDR1 MNHEY, CDR2 SMNVEV (reference sequence).

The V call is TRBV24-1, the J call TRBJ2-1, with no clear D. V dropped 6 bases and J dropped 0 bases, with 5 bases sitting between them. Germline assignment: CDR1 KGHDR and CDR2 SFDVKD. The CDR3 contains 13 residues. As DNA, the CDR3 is TGTGCCACCAGTACCGGCTCCTACAATGAGCAGTTCTTC. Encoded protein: CATSTGSYNEQFF.

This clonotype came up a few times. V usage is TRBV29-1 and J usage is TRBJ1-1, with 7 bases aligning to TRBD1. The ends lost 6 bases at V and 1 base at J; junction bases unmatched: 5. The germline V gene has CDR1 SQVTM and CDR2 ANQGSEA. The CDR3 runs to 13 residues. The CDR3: CSVRGQKNTEAFF. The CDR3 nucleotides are TGCAGCGTGAGGGGACAGAAGAACACTGAAGCTTTCTTT. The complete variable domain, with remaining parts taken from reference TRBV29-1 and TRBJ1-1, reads SAVISQKPSRDICQRGTSLTIQCQVDSQVTMMFWYRQQPGQSLTLIATANQGSEATYESGFVIDKFPISRPNLTFSTLTVSNMSPEDSSIYLCSVRGQKNTEAFFGQGTRLTVV.

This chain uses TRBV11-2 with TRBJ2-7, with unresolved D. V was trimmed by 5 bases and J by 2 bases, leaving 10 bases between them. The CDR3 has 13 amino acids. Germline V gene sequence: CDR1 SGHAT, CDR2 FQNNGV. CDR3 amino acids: CASSPLATYEQYF. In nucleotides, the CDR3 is TGTGCCAGCAGCCCCCTCGCGACCTACGAGCAGTACTTC.